The rows below give T cell receptor beta chains drawn from one sample of a study of blood T cells in healthy people across ages. TCRdb reprocessed the 5' RACE reads with MiXCR, giving one entry per CDR3 protein. Here the sample spans about 1,400,000 distinct CDR3 sequences, about 43% being singletons. Sequencing was performed on blood. These TCRs come from a woman aged 18 to 35 in good health. Both conserved end residues are part of each CDR3. The D gene is left open where the match is weak. Not every row has a clone size; where given, it reads once, few, many or a size class.

abundance: -; j_gene: TRBJ2-1; v_gene: TRBV5-1; d_gene: TRBD1; CDR3aa: CASTKLGTGEEQFF; CDR3nt: TGCGCCAGCACCAAATTGGGGACAGGGGAAGAGCAGTTCTTC
abundance: -; j_gene: TRBJ2-1; v_gene: TRBV6-2/TRBV6-3; d_gene: TRBD1; CDR3aa: CASSPLWDRGYNEQFF; CDR3nt: TGTGCCAGCAGTCCCCTCTGGGACAGGGGCTACAATGAGCAGTTCTTC
abundance: -; j_gene: TRBJ1-2; v_gene: TRBV5-1; d_gene: TRBD1; CDR3aa: CASSPPPGQDSNYGYTF; CDR3nt: TGCGCCAGCAGCCCCCCTCCGGGACAGGACTCTAACTATGGCTACACCTTC
abundance: few; j_gene: TRBJ2-7; v_gene: TRBV7-9; d_gene: -; CDR3aa: CASSMGTAYEQYF; CDR3nt: TGTGCCAGCAGCATGGGGACCGCCTACGAGCAGTACTTC
abundance: few; j_gene: TRBJ2-7; v_gene: TRBV29-1; d_gene: -; CDR3aa: CSVDSDGVSSYEQYF; CDR3nt: TGCAGCGTAGATTCGGACGGAGTTAGCTCCTACGAGCAGTACTTC
abundance: few; j_gene: TRBJ2-7; v_gene: TRBV19; d_gene: -; CDR3aa: CASSPLLGLEQYF; CDR3nt: TGTGCCAGTAGTCCACTTTTGGGGCTCGAGCAGTACTTC
abundance: -; j_gene: TRBJ1-4; v_gene: TRBV2; d_gene: -; CDR3aa: CASSVGNNEKLFF; CDR3nt: TGTGCCAGCAGTGTGGGCAACAATGAAAAACTGTTTTTT
abundance: -; j_gene: TRBJ2-7; v_gene: TRBV4-3; d_gene: -; CDR3aa: CASSQDPGTPSYEQYF; CDR3nt: TGCGCCAGCAGCCAAGATCCGGGGACACCCTCCTACGAGCAGTACTTC
abundance: -; j_gene: TRBJ1-1; v_gene: TRBV6-1; d_gene: -; CDR3aa: CASSDSISGAQAFF; CDR3nt: TGTGCCAGCAGTGATTCTATCTCGGGAGCTCAAGCTTTCTTT
abundance: -; j_gene: TRBJ1-6; v_gene: TRBV12-3/TRBV12-4; d_gene: -; CDR3aa: CASSRTNSPLHF; CDR3nt: TGTGCCAGCAGTAGGACTAATTCACCCCTCCACTTT
abundance: once; j_gene: TRBJ1-2; v_gene: TRBV6-5; d_gene: -; CDR3aa: CASSYSTRGHYGYTF; CDR3nt: TGTGCCAGCAGTTACTCTACCAGGGGACACTATGGCTACACCTTC
abundance: -; j_gene: TRBJ2-7; v_gene: TRBV7-6; d_gene: -; CDR3aa: CASSLGVQGYEQYF; CDR3nt: TGTGCCAGCAGCTTAGGGGTACAAGGATACGAGCAGTACTTC
abundance: few; j_gene: TRBJ2-5; v_gene: TRBV12-3/TRBV12-4; d_gene: -; CDR3aa: CASSGGTVGETQYF; CDR3nt: TGTGCCAGCAGCGGCGGGACAGTGGGAGAGACCCAGTACTTC
abundance: -; j_gene: TRBJ2-1; v_gene: TRBV5-1; d_gene: TRBD2; CDR3aa: CASRDRGGLGSSYNEQFF; CDR3nt: TGCGCCAGCAGGGACCGAGGGGGACTAGGGAGCTCCTACAATGAGCAGTTCTTC
abundance: -; j_gene: TRBJ2-1; v_gene: TRBV10-3; d_gene: TRBD2; CDR3aa: CAISGTSGGAPYNEQFF; CDR3nt: TGTGCCATCAGCGGGACTAGCGGGGGGGCTCCCTACAATGAGCAGTTCTTC
abundance: few; j_gene: TRBJ2-6; v_gene: TRBV29-1; d_gene: -; CDR3aa: CSVEVAGTGANVLTF; CDR3nt: TGCAGCGTTGAAGTGGCAGGTACTGGGGCCAACGTCCTGACTTTC
abundance: -; j_gene: TRBJ1-2; v_gene: TRBV7-2; d_gene: -; CDR3aa: CASSPRRGGKDGYTF; CDR3nt: TGTGCCAGCAGCCCCCGTAGGGGGGGTAAGGATGGCTACACCTTC
abundance: -; j_gene: TRBJ2-5; v_gene: TRBV2; d_gene: TRBD1; CDR3aa: CASSGQGGGTQYF; CDR3nt: TGTGCCAGCAGCGGGCAAGGGGGCGGGACCCAGTACTTC
abundance: few; j_gene: TRBJ1-1; v_gene: TRBV28; d_gene: -; CDR3aa: CASSFGVGRGWTEAFF; CDR3nt: TGTGCCAGCAGTTTTGGGGTTGGTCGGGGATGGACTGAAGCTTTCTTT
abundance: -; j_gene: TRBJ2-3; v_gene: TRBV7-9; d_gene: TRBD2; CDR3aa: CASSLGAGLVFTDTQYF; CDR3nt: TGTGCCAGCAGCTTGGGAGCGGGACTAGTTTTCACAGATACGCAGTATTTT
abundance: -; j_gene: TRBJ1-1; v_gene: TRBV9; d_gene: -; CDR3aa: CASSASAGYTEAFF; CDR3nt: TGTGCCAGCAGCGCCTCGGCCGGGTACACTGAAGCTTTCTTT
abundance: -; j_gene: TRBJ1-3; v_gene: TRBV2; d_gene: TRBD1; CDR3aa: CASDAGPGTDSSGNTIYF; CDR3nt: TGTGCCAGCGATGCAGGTCCCGGGACAGACAGCTCTGGAAACACCATATATTTT
abundance: -; j_gene: TRBJ2-1; v_gene: TRBV15; d_gene: -; CDR3aa: CATSRDWAGAPPYNEQFF; CDR3nt: TGTGCCACCAGCAGAGATTGGGCAGGGGCGCCACCCTACAATGAGCAGTTCTTC
abundance: once; j_gene: TRBJ2-2; v_gene: TRBV5-1; d_gene: TRBD2; CDR3aa: CASSLTSGTDTGELFF; CDR3nt: TGCGCCAGCAGCTTAACTAGCGGGACGGACACCGGGGAGCTGTTTTTT
abundance: -; j_gene: TRBJ1-3; v_gene: TRBV9; d_gene: -; CDR3aa: CASSADRRLTGNTIYF; CDR3nt: TGTGCCAGCAGCGCTGACAGACGACTGACCGGAAACACCATATATTTT
abundance: few; j_gene: TRBJ2-4; v_gene: TRBV20-1; d_gene: TRBD2; CDR3aa: CSARAPTGTSGSMNIQYF; CDR3nt: TGCAGTGCGAGAGCCCCCACCGGGACTAGCGGGAGTATGAACATTCAGTACTTC
abundance: few; j_gene: TRBJ2-3; v_gene: TRBV20-1; d_gene: TRBD2; CDR3aa: CSASRSSGGVDTQYF; CDR3nt: TGCAGTGCTAGCAGGTCTAGCGGGGGTGTCGATACGCAGTATTTT
abundance: -; j_gene: TRBJ2-5; v_gene: TRBV7-6; d_gene: -; CDR3aa: CASSLGVAPSGQETQYF; CDR3nt: TGTGCCAGCAGCTTAGGGGTCGCACCATCCGGGCAAGAGACCCAGTACTTC
abundance: few; j_gene: TRBJ2-3; v_gene: TRBV2; d_gene: TRBD1; CDR3aa: CASRDRAGRTDTQYF; CDR3nt: TGTGCCAGCAGGGACAGGGCCGGACGCACAGATACGCAGTATTTT
abundance: -; j_gene: TRBJ2-7; v_gene: TRBV6-5; d_gene: -; CDR3aa: CASSYAGDGNEQYF; CDR3nt: TGTGCCAGCAGTTACGCAGGGGACGGGAACGAGCAGTACTTC
abundance: once; j_gene: TRBJ2-5; v_gene: TRBV14; d_gene: TRBD2; CDR3aa: CASSQEGLASLKTQYF; CDR3nt: TGTGCCAGCAGCCAAGAAGGACTAGCGAGTCTGAAGACCCAGTACTTC
abundance: -; j_gene: TRBJ2-7; v_gene: TRBV9; d_gene: -; CDR3aa: CASSVDSSASSYEQYF; CDR3nt: TGTGCCAGCAGCGTGGATTCGTCGGCTAGCTCCTACGAGCAGTACTTC
abundance: few; j_gene: TRBJ2-3; v_gene: TRBV4-1; d_gene: TRBD2; CDR3aa: CASSPTVAGGHTDTQYF; CDR3nt: TGCGCCAGCAGCCCAACCGTAGCGGGAGGGCACACAGATACGCAGTATTTT
abundance: few; j_gene: TRBJ2-4; v_gene: TRBV12-3/TRBV12-4; d_gene: TRBD2; CDR3aa: CASSPSSWSGEQYF; CDR3nt: TGTGCCAGCAGTCCTTCGAGTTGGAGCGGGGAACAGTACTTC
abundance: -; j_gene: TRBJ2-5; v_gene: TRBV5-6; d_gene: -; CDR3aa: CASSLLAETQYF; CDR3nt: TGTGCCAGCAGCTTGCTGGCTGAGACCCAGTACTTC
abundance: -; j_gene: TRBJ1-1; v_gene: TRBV12-3/TRBV12-4; d_gene: -; CDR3aa: CASSLWQDEAFF; CDR3nt: TGTGCCAGCAGTTTGTGGCAGGATGAAGCTTTCTTT
abundance: -; j_gene: TRBJ2-1; v_gene: TRBV5-1; d_gene: -; CDR3aa: CASSPSIAEPYNEQFF; CDR3nt: TGCGCCAGCAGCCCATCTATAGCGGAACCTTACAATGAGCAGTTCTTC
abundance: many; j_gene: TRBJ2-1; v_gene: TRBV11-2; d_gene: TRBD1; CDR3aa: CASSPQDRGLAIGNEQFF; CDR3nt: TGTGCCAGCAGCCCGCAGGACAGGGGGCTAGCGATAGGCAATGAGCAGTTCTTC
abundance: few; j_gene: TRBJ1-6; v_gene: TRBV3-1; d_gene: TRBD1; CDR3aa: CASSQIGTGSAPLHF; CDR3nt: TGTGCCAGCAGCCAGATCGGGACAGGGTCAGCACCCCTCCACTTT
abundance: -; j_gene: TRBJ2-3; v_gene: TRBV4-1; d_gene: -; CDR3aa: CASSQPSGGGPEDTQYF; CDR3nt: TGCGCCAGCAGCCAACCCTCCGGCGGGGGCCCGGAAGATACGCAGTATTTT
abundance: -; j_gene: TRBJ2-7; v_gene: TRBV29-1; d_gene: -; CDR3aa: CSVEEDTRYEQYF; CDR3nt: TGCAGCGTTGAAGAGGATACTCGATACGAGCAGTACTTC
abundance: -; j_gene: TRBJ2-5; v_gene: TRBV6-1; d_gene: -; CDR3aa: CASSETDREQYF; CDR3nt: TGTGCCAGCAGTGAAACGGATAGGGAGCAGTACTTC
abundance: -; j_gene: TRBJ2-5; v_gene: TRBV9; d_gene: -; CDR3aa: CASKGVGVYNEQYF; CDR3nt: TGTGCCAGCAAAGGTGTTGGTGTATACAATGAGCAGTACTTC
abundance: -; j_gene: TRBJ2-3; v_gene: TRBV11-2; d_gene: -; CDR3aa: CASCVGGTDTQYF; CDR3nt: TGTGCCAGCTGCGTGGGAGGAACAGATACGCAGTATTTT
abundance: -; j_gene: TRBJ2-7; v_gene: TRBV5-6; d_gene: -; CDR3aa: CASSDGVGALSYEQYF; CDR3nt: TGTGCCAGCAGCGACGGGGTAGGAGCTTTATCCTACGAGCAGTACTTC
abundance: -; j_gene: TRBJ2-5; v_gene: TRBV27; d_gene: TRBD1; CDR3aa: CASSDRGAETQYF; CDR3nt: TGTGCCAGCAGTGACAGGGGCGCGGAGACCCAGTACTTC
abundance: -; j_gene: TRBJ2-7; v_gene: TRBV4-1; d_gene: -; CDR3aa: CASSQVRASYEQYF; CDR3nt: TGCGCCAGCAGCCAAGTAAGAGCCTCCTACGAGCAGTACTTC
abundance: -; j_gene: TRBJ1-1; v_gene: TRBV10-3; d_gene: TRBD1; CDR3aa: CAISEREDGQGVRDTEAFF; CDR3nt: TGTGCCATCAGTGAGCGTGAGGATGGGCAGGGGGTAAGGGACACTGAAGCTTTCTTT
abundance: -; j_gene: TRBJ1-6; v_gene: TRBV28; d_gene: -; CDR3aa: CASTHDIWRQRNSPLHF; CDR3nt: TGTGCCAGCACCCACGATATTTGGAGACAGCGGAATTCACCCCTCCACTTT
abundance: -; j_gene: TRBJ2-7; v_gene: TRBV28; d_gene: -; CDR3aa: CATRGTGATYEQYF; CDR3nt: TGTGCCACCAGGGGGACGGGGGCCACATACGAGCAGTACTTC
abundance: few; j_gene: TRBJ1-1; v_gene: TRBV20-1; d_gene: -; CDR3aa: CSARSDPYTEAFF; CDR3nt: TGCAGTGCTAGATCTGATCCCTACACTGAAGCTTTCTTT
abundance: few; j_gene: TRBJ2-5; v_gene: TRBV11-2; d_gene: TRBD2; CDR3aa: CASSPGTREGQETQYF; CDR3nt: TGTGCCAGCAGCCCGGGGACTAGGGAGGGCCAAGAGACCCAGTACTTC
abundance: few; j_gene: TRBJ2-1; v_gene: TRBV12-3/TRBV12-4; d_gene: TRBD1; CDR3aa: CASSDQLTGISYNEQFF; CDR3nt: TGTGCCAGCAGTGACCAGTTGACAGGGATCTCCTACAATGAGCAGTTCTTC
abundance: -; j_gene: TRBJ2-5; v_gene: TRBV21-1; d_gene: -; CDR3aa: CASSLRGQGEMGEQYF; CDR3nt: TGTGCCAGCAGCCTCCGGGGACAGGGGGAGATGGGAGAGCAGTACTTC
abundance: -; j_gene: TRBJ2-1; v_gene: TRBV3-1; d_gene: -; CDR3aa: CASSQALGYNEQFF; CDR3nt: TGTGCCAGCAGCCAAGCTCTTGGATACAATGAGCAGTTCTTC
abundance: few; j_gene: TRBJ2-7; v_gene: TRBV4-2; d_gene: TRBD1; CDR3aa: CASSQGSIGRDRETYEQYF; CDR3nt: TGTGCCAGCAGCCAAGGGTCAATTGGCCGGGACAGGGAGACCTACGAGCAGTACTTC